The clone carrying this T cell receptor beta chain was seen once. Its antigen remains unidentified. Clones were read by immunoSEQ multiplex PCR, and TCRdb kept only the in-frame ones, dropping some. The top ten hold about three quarters of the sample, which has some 3,000 clones, about 71% seen once. This specimen comes from a study of PD-1 blockade in classical Hodgkin lymphoma. The CDR3 spans 13 residues. V was pared by 4 bases and J by 6 bases, with 12 bases between. The germline V gene has CDR1 SGHNT and CDR2 YYREEE (reference sequence). Study results and limitations: Patients newly diagnosed and complete responders had comparable baseline diversity.

Each of the patients experienced relapse following autologous stem cell transplantation, and their brentuximab vedotin exposure differed. The study isolated CD8+ T cells from thawed PBMCs by magnetic negative selection. Sequencing used CD8+ T cells from blood, obtained at baseline. The gene calls are TRBV5-4 and TRBJ2-3, with a tentative D call TRBD2 (6 bases). This clonotype was sampled from a human donor with classical Hodgkin lymphoma. The CDR3 region has the DNA TGTGCCAGCAGCCCGGCGGGGTTGGATACGCAGTATTTT. This encodes CASSPAGLDTQYF.